This paragraph covers one T cell receptor (beta chain) sequence. What it recognizes is unknown. This may stem from a read error, because a much larger clone lies one nucleotide away. Per the germline V gene, CDR1 is SGHKS and CDR2 is YYEKEE (reference sequence). CDR3 size: 12 residues. The V gene lost 3 bases and the J gene lost 2 bases, with 4 bases spanning the gap. Since all of the isolated RNA was reverse transcribed, expressed TCRB transcripts were what got sequenced. Method: immunoSEQ multiplex PCR; TCRdb's copy keeps in-frame clones and lacks some. This table holds 300,000 to 400,000 clones, around 9.6% found once. This sample was included in a study of beta chain features in type 1 diabetes. Whole-study results and caveats: Type 1 diabetes patients had TCRB CDR3s that were shorter (moderately but significantly so) in all four CD4+ subsets.

One heparinised draw, averaging about 116 mL, was taken per donor. Input material: central memory CD4+ T cells from blood. V usage is TRBV5-5 and J usage is TRBJ2-3; D unclear. The clonotype originates from a man aged 25 to 40 with type 1 diabetes. CDR3 in amino acids: CASSSYTDTQYF. As DNA, the CDR3 is TGTGCCAGCAGCTCATACACAGATACGCAGTATTTT.